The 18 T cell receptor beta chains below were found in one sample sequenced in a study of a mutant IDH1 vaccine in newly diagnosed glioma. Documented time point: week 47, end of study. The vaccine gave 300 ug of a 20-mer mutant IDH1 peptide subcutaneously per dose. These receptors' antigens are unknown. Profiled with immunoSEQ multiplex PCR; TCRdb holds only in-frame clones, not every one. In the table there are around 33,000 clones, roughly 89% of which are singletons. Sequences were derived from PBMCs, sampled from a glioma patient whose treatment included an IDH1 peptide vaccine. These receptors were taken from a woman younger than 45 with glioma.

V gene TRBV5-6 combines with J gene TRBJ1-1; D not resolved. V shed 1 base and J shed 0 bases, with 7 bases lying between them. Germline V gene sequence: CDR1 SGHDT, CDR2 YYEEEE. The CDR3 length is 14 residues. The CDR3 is CASSLLTLNTEAFF. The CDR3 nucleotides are TGTGCCAGCAGCTTGTTGACACTGAACACTGAAGCTTTCTTT.

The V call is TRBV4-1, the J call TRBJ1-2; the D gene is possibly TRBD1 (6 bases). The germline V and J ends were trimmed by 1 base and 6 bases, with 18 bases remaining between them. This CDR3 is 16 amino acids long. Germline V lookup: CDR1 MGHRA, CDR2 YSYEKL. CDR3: CASSQGRGAGDHGYTF. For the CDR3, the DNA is TGCGCCAGCAGCCAAGGAAGAGGGGCAGGGGATCATGGCTACACCTTC.

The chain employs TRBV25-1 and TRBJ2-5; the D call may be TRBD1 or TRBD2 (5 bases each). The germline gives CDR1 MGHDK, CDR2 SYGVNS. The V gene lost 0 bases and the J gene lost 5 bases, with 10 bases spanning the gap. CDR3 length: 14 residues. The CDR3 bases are TGTGCCAGCAGTGAATATCGAGGGACGGAGACCCAGTACTTC. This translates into CASSEYRGTETQYF.

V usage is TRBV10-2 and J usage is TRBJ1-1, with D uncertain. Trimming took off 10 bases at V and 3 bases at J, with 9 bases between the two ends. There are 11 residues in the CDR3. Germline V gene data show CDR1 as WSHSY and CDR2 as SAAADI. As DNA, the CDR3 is TGCGCCACCGTGGGGTACACTGAAGCTTTCTTT. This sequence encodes CATVGYTEAFF.

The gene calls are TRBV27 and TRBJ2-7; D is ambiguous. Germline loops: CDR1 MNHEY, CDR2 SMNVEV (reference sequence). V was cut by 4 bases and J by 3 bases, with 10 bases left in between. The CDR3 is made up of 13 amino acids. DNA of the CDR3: TGTGCCAGCAGTTCCTCCCCCGACTACGAGCAGTACTTC. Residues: CASSSSPDYEQYF.

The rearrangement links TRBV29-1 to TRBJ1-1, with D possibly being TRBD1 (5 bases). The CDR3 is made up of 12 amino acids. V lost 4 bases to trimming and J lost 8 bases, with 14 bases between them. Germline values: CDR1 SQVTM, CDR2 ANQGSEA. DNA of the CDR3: TGCAGCGTTGTGGGGGGGGTTCCGGAAGCTTTCTTT. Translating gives CSVVGGVPEAFF.

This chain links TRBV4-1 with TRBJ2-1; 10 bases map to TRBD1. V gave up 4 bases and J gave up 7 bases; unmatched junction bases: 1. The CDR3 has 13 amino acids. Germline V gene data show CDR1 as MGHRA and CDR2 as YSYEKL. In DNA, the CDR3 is TGCGCCAGCAGCCTGGGACAGGGGAATGAGCAGTTCTTC. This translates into CASSLGQGNEQFF.

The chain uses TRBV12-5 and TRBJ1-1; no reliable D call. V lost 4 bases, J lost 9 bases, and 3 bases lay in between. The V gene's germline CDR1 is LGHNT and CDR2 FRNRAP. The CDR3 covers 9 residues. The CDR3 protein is CASGWQAFF. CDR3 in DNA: TGTGCTAGTGGTTGGCAAGCTTTCTTT.

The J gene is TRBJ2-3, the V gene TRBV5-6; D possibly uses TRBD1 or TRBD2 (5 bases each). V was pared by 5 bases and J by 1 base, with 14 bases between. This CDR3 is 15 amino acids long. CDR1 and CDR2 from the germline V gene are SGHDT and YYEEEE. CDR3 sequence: CASSWWLGGTDTQYF. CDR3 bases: TGTGCCAGCAGTTGGTGGTTGGGGGGCACAGATACGCAGTATTTT.

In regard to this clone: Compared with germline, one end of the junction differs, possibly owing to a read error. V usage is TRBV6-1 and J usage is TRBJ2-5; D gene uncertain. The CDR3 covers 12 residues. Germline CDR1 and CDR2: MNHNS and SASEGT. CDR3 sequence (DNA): TGTGCCAGCAGGGCCACGCAAGGGACCCAGTACTTC. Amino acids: CASRATQGTQYF.

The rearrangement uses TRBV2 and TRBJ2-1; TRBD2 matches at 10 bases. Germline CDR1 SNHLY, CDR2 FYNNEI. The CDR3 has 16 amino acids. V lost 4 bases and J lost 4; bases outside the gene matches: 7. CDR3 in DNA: TGTGCCAGCAGTGGGCCGGGACTAGCGAATTACAATGAGCAGTTCTTC. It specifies CASSGPGLANYNEQFF. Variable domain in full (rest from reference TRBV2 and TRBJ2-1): EPEVTQTPSHQVTQMGQEVILRCVPISNHLYFYWYRQILGQKVEFLVSFYNNEISEKSEIFDDQFSVERPDGSNFTLKIRSTKLEDSAMYFCASSGPGLANYNEQFFGPGTRLTVL.

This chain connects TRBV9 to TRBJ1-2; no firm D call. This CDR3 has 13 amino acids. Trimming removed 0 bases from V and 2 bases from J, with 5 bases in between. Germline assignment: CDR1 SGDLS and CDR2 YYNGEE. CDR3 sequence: CASSVGQNYGYTF. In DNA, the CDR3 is TGTGCCAGCAGCGTAGGGCAAAACTATGGCTACACCTTC.

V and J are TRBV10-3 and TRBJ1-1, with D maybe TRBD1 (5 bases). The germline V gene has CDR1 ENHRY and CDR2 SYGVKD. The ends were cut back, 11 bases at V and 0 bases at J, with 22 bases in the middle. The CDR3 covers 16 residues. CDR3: CASSLGVQLMNTEAFF. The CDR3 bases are TGTGCCTCCTCCCTGGGGGTGCAGCTCATGAACACTGAAGCTTTCTTT.

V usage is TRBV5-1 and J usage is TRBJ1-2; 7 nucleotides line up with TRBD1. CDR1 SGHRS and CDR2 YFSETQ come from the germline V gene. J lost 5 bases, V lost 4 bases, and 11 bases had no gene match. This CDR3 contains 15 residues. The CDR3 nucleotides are TGCGCCAGCAGCAGTGACCCGGGGACAGCTTATGGCTACACCTTC. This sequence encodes CASSSDPGTAYGYTF.

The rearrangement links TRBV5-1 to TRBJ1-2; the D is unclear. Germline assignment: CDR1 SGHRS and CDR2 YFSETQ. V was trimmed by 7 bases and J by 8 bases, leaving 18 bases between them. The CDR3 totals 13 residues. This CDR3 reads CASAAETVRGYTF. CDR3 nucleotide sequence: TGCGCCAGCGCTGCGGAGACGGTCCGGGGCTACACCTTC.

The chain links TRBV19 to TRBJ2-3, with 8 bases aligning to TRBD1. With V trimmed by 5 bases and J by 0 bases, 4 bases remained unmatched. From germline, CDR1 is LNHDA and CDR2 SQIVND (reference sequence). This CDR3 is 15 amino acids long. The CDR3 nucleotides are TGTGCCAGTAGTGCCAGGGGGCGCAGCACAGATACGCAGTATTTT. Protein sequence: CASSARGRSTDTQYF. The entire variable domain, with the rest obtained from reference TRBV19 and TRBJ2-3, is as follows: DGGITQSPKYLFRKEGQNVTLSCEQNLNHDAMYWYRQDPGQGLRLIYYSQIVNDFQKGDIAEGYSVSREKKESFPLTVTSAQKNPTAFYLCASSARGRSTDTQYFGPGTRLTVL.

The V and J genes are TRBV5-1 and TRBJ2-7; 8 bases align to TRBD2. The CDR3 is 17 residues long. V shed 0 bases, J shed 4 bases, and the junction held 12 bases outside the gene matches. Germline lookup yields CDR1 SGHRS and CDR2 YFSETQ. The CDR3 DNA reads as TGCGCCAGCAGCTTGGAGGCCCCGGGACTAGGGGTATACGAGCAGTACTTC. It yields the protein CASSLEAPGLGVYEQYF.

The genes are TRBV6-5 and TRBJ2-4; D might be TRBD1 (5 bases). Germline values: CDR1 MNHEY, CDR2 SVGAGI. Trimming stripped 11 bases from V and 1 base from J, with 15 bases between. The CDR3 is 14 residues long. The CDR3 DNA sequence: TGTGCCTCCAGGGTTGATTATGCCAAAAACATTCAGTACTTC. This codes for CASRVDYAKNIQYF.